One T cell receptor beta chain is described in this entry. Antigen: not known. The data were produced by immunoSEQ multiplex PCR, yet TCRdb's version contains in-frame clones alone and is incomplete. The table shows 90,000 to 110,000 clones, with around nine tenths occurring only once. The entry originates in a study of T cell responses to AZD1222 COVID-19 vaccine. Study-level findings and limits: Reportedly, nearly half of unique spike TCRs recognized epitopes outside B.1.351/B.1.1.7 mutations.

Germline CDR1 is SQVTM and CDR2 is ANQGSEA. Trimming shortened V by 2 bases and J by 5 bases, and 7 bases separated the two germline ends. This CDR3 contains 12 residues. The TCR comes from an adult in good health. The V gene is TRBV29-1, the J gene TRBJ2-1; D remains unclear. Sequenced material: peripheral blood, taken on day 0 of AZD1222 vaccination. The CDR3 region is CSVEWANNEQFF. Written as DNA, the CDR3 is TGCAGCGTTGAATGGGCCAACAATGAGCAGTTCTTC.